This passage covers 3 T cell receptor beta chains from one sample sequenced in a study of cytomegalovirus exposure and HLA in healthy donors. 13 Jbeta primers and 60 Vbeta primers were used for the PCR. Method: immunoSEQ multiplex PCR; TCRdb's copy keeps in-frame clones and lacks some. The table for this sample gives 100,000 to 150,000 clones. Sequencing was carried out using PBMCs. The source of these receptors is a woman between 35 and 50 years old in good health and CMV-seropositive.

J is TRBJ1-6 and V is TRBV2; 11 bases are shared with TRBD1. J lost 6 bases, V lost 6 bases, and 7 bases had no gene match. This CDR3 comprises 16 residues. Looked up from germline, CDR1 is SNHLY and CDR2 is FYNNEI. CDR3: CASRTGQGGSNSPLHF. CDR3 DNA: TGTGCCAGCAGGACGGGACAGGGGGGGAGTAATTCACCCCTCCACTTT.

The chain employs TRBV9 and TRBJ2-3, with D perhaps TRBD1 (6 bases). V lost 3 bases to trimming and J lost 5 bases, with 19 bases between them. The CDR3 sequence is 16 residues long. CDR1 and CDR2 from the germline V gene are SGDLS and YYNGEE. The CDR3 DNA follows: TGTGCCAGCAGCGCTGTCCCCAGGGGTGGAATAGATACGCAGTATTTT. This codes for CASSAVPRGGIDTQYF.

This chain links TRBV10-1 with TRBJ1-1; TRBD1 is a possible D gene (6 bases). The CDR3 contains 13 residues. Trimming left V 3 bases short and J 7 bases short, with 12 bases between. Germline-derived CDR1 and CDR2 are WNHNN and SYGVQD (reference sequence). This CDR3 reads CASSDWGQGEAFF. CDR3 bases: TGCGCCAGCAGTGACTGGGGGCAGGGTGAAGCTTTCTTT.